This T cell receptor (beta chain) was retrieved from a study of shared clonotypes between healthy human individuals. Regarding the study as a whole: At large depth, rarefaction still showed sorted-subset sequencing to be incomplete. Only blood underwent sampling, and tissue repertoires likely differ.

Only CD45RO-negative cells positively selected for CCR7 counted as naive CD8 cells, so terminally differentiated effector memory CD45RA+ cells were excluded. Everyone who donated was a Caucasian adult who lived in Nashville, Tennessee. For each subset, genomic DNA was distributed in equal portions over several immunoSEQ plates. The table came from immunoSEQ multiplex PCR; TCRdb's copy has only in-frame clones and leaves some out. The sample lists under 2,000,000 clones, about 95% occurring once. The CDR3 totals 16 residues. V lost 0 bases, J lost 5 bases, and 17 bases lay in between. Germline lookup yields CDR1 MGHRA and CDR2 YSYEKL. A note on this clone: No antigen is known for it.

The chain carries TRBV4-1 and TRBJ2-7; TRBD1 is a possible D gene (7 bases). The receptor's source is a man younger than 35 in good health. Sample: naive CD8+ T cells sorted from blood. CDR3: CASSQDSQGGYDEQYF. As DNA, the CDR3 is TGCGCCAGCAGCCAAGATAGTCAGGGGGGTTACGACGAGCAGTACTTC.